The present T cell receptor beta chain was sequenced within a study of HIV-infected patients and healthy controls. The CDR3 spans 15 residues. Trimming pared 0 bases from V and 1 base from J, leaving 10 bases between. Germline-derived CDR1 and CDR2 are SGHKS and YYEKEE (reference sequence). Whole blood was used without fractionation, so all unsorted peripheral T cells were included. In this sample, this clonotype turned up many times. Reverse transcription used around 500 ng RNA and constant-region primers for alpha and beta. Each of the alpha and beta chains got its own library through chain-specific third strand synthesis with indices. TCRdb itself ran the 5' RACE reads through MiXCR, one entry per CDR3 protein. The data contain some 5,500 distinct CDR3 sequences, over 6.5% of them singletons.

This TCR derives from an adult with HIV infection. V is TRBV5-5 and J is TRBJ1-2; D gene unclear. The input for sequencing was blood, taken before antiretroviral therapy. CDR3 sequence reads: CASSLERALNYGYTF. The CDR3 DNA reads as TGTGCCAGCAGCTTGGAGCGTGCCCTTAACTATGGCTACACCTTC.